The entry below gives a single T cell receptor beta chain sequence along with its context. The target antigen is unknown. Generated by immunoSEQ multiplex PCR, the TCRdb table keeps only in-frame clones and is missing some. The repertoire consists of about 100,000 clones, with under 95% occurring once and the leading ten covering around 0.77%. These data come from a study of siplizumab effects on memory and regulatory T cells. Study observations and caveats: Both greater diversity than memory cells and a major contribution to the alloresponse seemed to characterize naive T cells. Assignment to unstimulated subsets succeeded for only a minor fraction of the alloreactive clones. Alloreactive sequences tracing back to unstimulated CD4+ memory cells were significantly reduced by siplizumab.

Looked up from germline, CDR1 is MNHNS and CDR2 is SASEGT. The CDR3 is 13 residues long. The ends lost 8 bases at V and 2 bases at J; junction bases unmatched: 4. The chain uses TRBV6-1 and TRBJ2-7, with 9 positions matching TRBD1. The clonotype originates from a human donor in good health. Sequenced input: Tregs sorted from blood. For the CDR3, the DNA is TGTGCCAGCGCCGGGACAGGGACCTACGAGCAGTACTTC. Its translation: CASAGTGTYEQYF.